This TCR beta chain was found in a study of T-cell memory formation after mild COVID-19. V dropped 0 bases and J dropped 0 bases, with 15 bases sitting between them. The CDR3 has 19 residues. The V gene's germline CDR1 is LGHNA and CDR2 YSLEER. Overall study results and limits: Clones contracting day 15 to 85 were balanced CD4/CD8; later expanders leaned CD4+. Some clones that responded were present in memory (sampled pre-infection), which suggests cross-reactive memory joined.

This clonotype was found once. No antigen is known for it. TCRdb passed the 5' RACE reads through MiXCR, listing each CDR3 protein once. The sample lists fewer than 140,000 distinct CDR3 sequences; around 15% were seen once. The chain employs TRBV4-3 and TRBJ2-6; D is perhaps TRBD2 (5 bases). The clonotype comes from an adult woman who had mild COVID-19 (a few samples of this study predate the infection). Cell type and time point are not known. Sample: PBMCs or a T cell subset sorted from them (not recorded which). The CDR3 nucleotides are TGCGCCAGCAGCCAAGATATCGGAGGAGTCATCTCTGGGGCCAACGTCCTGACTTTC. The encoded protein is CASSQDIGGVISGANVLTF.